The 13 T cell receptor beta chains listed next were all sequenced from one sample in a study of cytomegalovirus exposure and HLA in healthy donors. Libraries were prepared by immunoSEQ multiplex PCR; TCRdb keeps only in-frame clonotypes and omits some of them. The top ten clones hold roughly 1.5% of a sample with some 170,000 clones, about 83% of them seen once. Sequencing was carried out using PBMCs. All receptors come from a woman aged 30 to 39 in good health and CMV-seronegative.

The CDR3 region has the DNA TGCGCCAGCAGCGTGGGACAGCCTTCCTACGAGCAGTACTTC. Its translation is CASSVGQPSYEQYF. V and J are TRBV5-1 and TRBJ2-7; 7 bases are shared with TRBD1. Germline values: CDR1 SGHRS, CDR2 YFSETQ. With V trimmed by 4 bases and J by 1 base, 5 bases remained unmatched. CDR3 length: 14 residues.

This rearrangement joins TRBV13 to TRBJ2-7; D is possibly TRBD2 (7 bases). Germline lookup yields CDR1 PRHDT and CDR2 FYEKMQ (reference sequence). This CDR3 has 13 amino acids. Trimming took 2 bases from V and 7 from J, leaving 12 bases between them. The CDR3 region is CASSLRGAGEQYF. DNA of the CDR3: TGTGCCAGCAGCTTACGGGGGGCGGGTGAGCAGTACTTC.

This clone has just one count. This chain joins TRBV10-3 and TRBJ1-1; 7 nucleotides align to TRBD1. The CDR3 has 14 residues. Germline V gene sequence: CDR1 ENHRY, CDR2 SYGVKD. The ends lost 2 bases at V and 1 base at J; junction bases unmatched: 1. In DNA form, the CDR3 reads TGTGCCATCAGTGAGGACAGGGAGAACACTGAAGCTTTCTTT. Translating gives CAISEDRENTEAFF.

This sequence joins TRBV7-9 and TRBJ2-2, with a weak D call TRBD1 (5 bases). This CDR3 region has 14 residues. Trimming took 1 base from V and 3 from J, leaving 6 bases between them. CDR1 and CDR2 (germline): SEHNR, FQNEAQ (reference sequence). The CDR3 here is CASSLEQDTGELFF. The CDR3 coding sequence is TGTGCCAGCAGCTTAGAACAGGACACCGGGGAGCTGTTTTTT.

This chain uses TRBV4-3 with TRBJ1-2; D ambiguous. Germline values: CDR1 LGHNA, CDR2 YSLEER. V shed 6 bases and J shed 4 bases, with 15 bases lying between them. CDR3 length equals 14 residues. CDR3 amino acids: CASSSLDPTYGYTF. DNA of the CDR3: TGCGCCAGCAGTTCCCTAGACCCTACCTATGGCTACACCTTC.

This chain's CDR3 is CASSYSRDRAMREAFF. In DNA, the CDR3 is TGTGCCAGCAGTTACTCGAGGGACAGGGCGATGAGGGAAGCTTTCTTT. The V and J genes are TRBV6-5 and TRBJ1-1; TRBD1 matches 9 bases. Trimming took 0 bases from V and 8 from J; bases not matched to a gene: 10. The CDR3 is 16 amino acids. Germline V gene lookup returns CDR1 MNHEY and CDR2 SVGAGI.

The J gene is TRBJ1-1, the V gene TRBV6-5, with 7 positions matching TRBD1. Germline CDR1 and CDR2: MNHEY and SVGAGI. With V trimmed by 5 bases and J by 2 bases, 8 bases remained unmatched. The CDR3 sequence is 15 residues long. DNA for the CDR3: TGTGCCAGCAGTAAACGGACAGGTTTTAACACTGAAGCTTTCTTT. It yields the protein CASSKRTGFNTEAFF.

This clone was observed a single time. The chain combines TRBV15 with TRBJ1-2; 8 bases are a match to TRBD1. The trim removed 3 bases at V and 4 bases at J, leaving 4 bases unmatched. Germline V gene lookup returns CDR1 LNHNV and CDR2 YYDKDF (reference sequence). The CDR3 is made up of 14 amino acids. This CDR3 reads CATSSGQGGYGYTF. In DNA, the CDR3 is TGTGCCACCAGCAGTGGACAGGGAGGCTATGGCTACACCTTC. The whole variable domain, filled in from reference TRBV15 and TRBJ1-2, reads DAMVIQNPRYQVTQFGKPVTLSCSQTLNHNVMYWYQQKSSQAPKLLFHYYDKDFNNEADTPDNFQSRRPNTSFCFLDIRSPGLGDTAMYLCATSSGQGGYGYTFGSGTRLTVV.

The V and J genes are TRBV11-2 and TRBJ2-5; possible D gene TRBD2, 5 bases. The CDR3 runs 12 residues. Trimming shortened V by 0 bases and J by 13 bases, and 12 bases separated the two germline ends. Germline assignment: CDR1 SGHAT and CDR2 FQNNGV. This chain's CDR3 is CASSLDTGSTYF. CDR3 bases: TGTGCCAGCAGCTTAGATACGGGGTCGACGTACTTC.

The V gene is TRBV15, the J gene TRBJ1-5, with TRBD1 identical over 7 bases. Germline trimming cut 5 bases from V and 6 bases from J; bases unmatched to any gene: 7. This CDR3 is built from 14 residues. Germline CDR1 is LNHNV and CDR2 is YYDKDF (reference sequence). CDR3 bases: TGTGCCACCAGCGGATGGACAGGCCGTCAGCCCCAGCATTTT. The encoded protein is CATSGWTGRQPQHF.

V gene TRBV4-1 combines with J gene TRBJ1-6; maybe TRBD1 (5 bases). There are 15 residues in the CDR3. Germline CDR1 reads MGHRA; CDR2 reads YSYEKL. The ends were cut back, 3 bases at V and 8 bases at J, with 14 bases in the middle. This chain's CDR3 is CASSQAGGVHSPLHF. The CDR3 DNA follows: TGCGCCAGCAGCCAGGCTGGAGGGGTGCATTCACCCCTCCACTTT.

The chain couples TRBV5-1 to TRBJ2-3; 12 bases match TRBD1. The CDR3 covers 15 residues. Looked up from germline, CDR1 is SGHRS and CDR2 is YFSETQ. V shed 4 bases, J shed 3 bases, and the junction held 3 bases outside the gene matches. In nucleotides, the CDR3 is TGCGCCAGCAGCACGGGACAGGGGGCAACAGATACGCAGTATTTT. Translating gives CASSTGQGATDTQYF. Using reference TRBV5-1 and TRBJ2-3 for the parts outside the CDR3, the full variable domain is KAGVTQTPRYLIKTRGQQVTLSCSPISGHRSVSWYQQTPGQGLQFLFEYFSETQRNKGNFPGRFSGRQFSNSRSEMNVSTLELGDSALYLCASSTGQGATDTQYFGPGTRLTVL.

The gene calls are TRBV18 and TRBJ2-5, with D possibly being TRBD2 (6 bases). The CDR3 totals 13 residues. The V gene's germline CDR1 is KGHSH and CDR2 LQKENI. V lost 5 bases, J lost 2 bases, and 9 bases lay in between. The DNA for the CDR3 is TGTGCCAGCTCATTGGGAGGACAAGAGACCCAGTACTTC. Protein product: CASSLGGQETQYF.